This entry features one T cell receptor (beta chain) sequence. Clones were sequenced by immunoSEQ multiplex PCR, and TCRdb holds only the in-frame ones, with some missing. Of hundreds of thousands of clones listed, 87% are singletons. This specimen belongs to a study of blood T cell repertoires in COVID-19. Background on the study: There were acute and convalescent COVID-19 samples, and they came from the United States, Italy and Spain. The analysed material was cDNA or gDNA that came from T cells, B-cell-depleted T cells, or PBMCs.

With V trimmed by 6 bases and J by 8 bases, 6 bases remained unmatched. The CDR3 is 12 residues long. Looked up from germline, CDR1 is SGHTA and CDR2 is FQGNSA. The J gene is TRBJ1-2, the V gene TRBV7-2, with 7 bases lining up with TRBD1. This clonotype was sampled from a man younger than 35 with active or convalescent COVID-19. The specimen was peripheral blood. CDR3 sequence reads: CASRAQGGGYTF. DNA for the CDR3: TGTGCCAGCAGGGCTCAGGGGGGAGGCTACACCTTC.